The source of this T cell receptor beta chain is a study of pediatric ulcerative colitis (dated by TCRdb to about 2019). Study-level background: About 7 ulcerative colitis patients had pancolitis and two had left-sided colitis, with histology consistent with ulcerative colitis in all. From fewer than ten newly diagnosed, treatment-naive pediatric ulcerative colitis patients and a handful of non-IBD control children, paired blood and rectal samples were collected. Using the Pediatric Ulcerative Colitis Activity Index, a couple of patients were classed as having mild disease, several as having moderate disease and three as having acute severe colitis. Points the paper makes about the study in general: Autologous blood-rectal clonal overlap was significantly higher in ulcerative colitis patients than in controls, suggesting increased T cell trafficking to inflamed tissue. A couple of patients' blood samples yielded substantially fewer templates for technical reasons and were excluded from blood-rectal overlap analysis. Repertoires were derived from total lymphocyte DNA, so rare subsets such as regulatory T cells may have patterns not reflected. Two rectal CDR3 clonotypes turned up in every ulcerative colitis patient but in none of the controls. With only a handful of individuals, the healthy control group was small. Features of the rectal repertoire distinguished controls, mild-moderate colitis patients and acute severe colitis patients, and in acute severe colitis, rectal diversity was reduced because of clonal expansions.

A word on this clone: Its antigen remains unidentified. Base-call qualities are not available, and no considerably larger clone is one nucleotide away.

Before the diagnostic colonoscopy, none of the ulcerative colitis patients had been given any immunosuppressive medication. A blood sample was obtained concurrently with the colonoscopy. The Wizard kit (Promega) was used to extract genomic DNA from the blood and intestinal samples. Trimming at the junction amounts to 0 bases on V and 3 bases on J, and the germline ends lie 12 bases apart. Inclusive of the bounding cysteine and phenylalanine, the CDR3 is 16 residues long. Left in the record is the CDR3 DNA by itself, 48 bases read in frame from the first base. CDR1 and CDR2 are read off the germline V gene as LGHNA and YSLEER. Using the immunoSEQ TRB Survey service, rearranged CDR3 beta regions were amplified from genomic DNA with multiplex V and J primers. Survey-level sequencing depth of up to 500,000 reads per sample was used to keep depth equal across samples. The libraries were purified and pooled, then sequenced using Illumina technology. The original methods were these. Productive clonality, sample overlap, pairwise scatters, CDR3 beta length, V/D/J gene usage and productiveness were assessed with immunoSEQ online tools. Calculated diversity was defined as the number of unique rearrangements divided by total templates times 100, and Shannon and Simpson indices were additionally computed. Z-score normalized data were analyzed by principal component analysis with the R prcomp function and the ggbiplot package. Morisita's index was used to quantify blood-rectal clonal overlap within each subject. Drawn from immuneACCESS, this table holds only the in-frame rearrangements with V and J called that TCRdb kept. Clones are partly lost; checked studies trace under half to an unresolved V gene and leave the rest unexplained. V and J calls and clone size follow that table, whereas D and trimming were derived from the DNA. Across this sample there are roughly 70,000 clones, with roughly nine tenths seen only once. Roughly 3% of the sample is held by the ten biggest clonotypes.

The chain couples TRBV4-3 to TRBJ2-1; possibly the D gene is TRBD2, per 5 matching bases. Sequencing used blood. This receptor was obtained from a boy between 10 and 17 years old with severe ulcerative colitis. The DNA reads as follows: TGCGCCAGCAGCCAAGATTCTAGGAGCGGCTACAATGAGCAGTTCTTC. This codes for CASSQDSRSGYNEQFF.